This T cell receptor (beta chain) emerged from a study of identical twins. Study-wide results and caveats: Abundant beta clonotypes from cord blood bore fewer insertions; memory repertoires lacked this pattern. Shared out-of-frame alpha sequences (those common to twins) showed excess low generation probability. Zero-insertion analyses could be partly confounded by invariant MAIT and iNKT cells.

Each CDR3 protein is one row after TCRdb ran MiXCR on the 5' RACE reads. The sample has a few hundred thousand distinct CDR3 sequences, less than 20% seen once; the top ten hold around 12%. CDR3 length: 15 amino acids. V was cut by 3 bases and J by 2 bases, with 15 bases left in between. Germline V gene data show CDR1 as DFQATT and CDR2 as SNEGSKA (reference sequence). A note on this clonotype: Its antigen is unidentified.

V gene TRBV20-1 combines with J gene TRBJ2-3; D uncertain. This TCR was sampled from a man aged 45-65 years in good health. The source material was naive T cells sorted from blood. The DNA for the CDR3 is TGCAGTGCTAGGCCGACTGAATGGGACACAGATACGCAGTATTTT. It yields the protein CSARPTEWDTDTQYF.